This T cell receptor (beta chain) was documented in a study of Ad26.COV2.S vaccination and SARS-CoV-2 variants. In the study overall: Donor participated within the Ad26.COV2.S arm of the COV1001 trial.

Whole-study results and caveats: Quantification of TCR breadth and depth may have yielded underestimates of total T cell responses.

The length of the CDR3 is 16 residues. Germline loops: CDR1 KGHDR, CDR2 SFDVKD. V lost 2 bases, J lost 7 bases, and 9 bases stayed unmatched. In regard to this clone: No antigen is known for it.

Sequencing was performed with immunoSEQ multiplex PCR; in TCRdb, only in-frame clones are kept and a portion is missing. The table shows a few hundred thousand clones, with over 75% occurring only once. The sample's treatment: some 20 received Ad26.COV2.S at low or high dose, single or two shots; 5 received placebo; per-sample allocation not given. Vaccine and placebo recipients were sampled on day 63 after the first injection. The sample in question was peripheral blood, obtained in a trial of Ad26.COV2.S vaccine versus placebo. The chain combines TRBV24-1 with TRBJ2-1, with 8 bases identical to TRBD1. This sequence was found in a person aged 18 to 65 who received the Ad26.COV2.S COVID-19 vaccine or a placebo. CDR3 bases: TGTGCCACCAGTGATTACGGACAGGGTGGGAATAATGAGCAGTTCTTC. This encodes CATSDYGQGGNNEQFF.